Reported below is one T cell receptor beta chain. This record belongs to a study of cytomegalovirus exposure and HLA in healthy donors. The donors formed part of the approximately 120-subject validation cohort, distinct from the roughly 660-subject first cohort. The CDR3 contains 17 residues. CDR1 SEHNR and CDR2 FQNEAQ come from the germline V gene (reference sequence). Trimming at V came to 3 bases and at J to 3 bases, leaving 8 bases not matched to a gene. TCRdb's table, derived via immunoSEQ multiplex PCR, lists solely in-frame clones and lacks some. The sample lists 100,000 to 150,000 clones; 75% to 90% were seen once.

This chain joins TRBV7-9 and TRBJ2-1; 10 bases fit TRBD2. This receptor was taken from a woman aged 18 to 35 in good health and CMV-seronegative. The specimen sequenced was PBMCs. CDR3 sequence reads: CASSFSPGLADYNEQFF. In DNA form, the CDR3 reads TGTGCCAGCAGCTTCTCTCCCGGACTAGCGGACTACAATGAGCAGTTCTTC.